One T cell receptor (beta chain) is described in this entry. No antigen is known for it. The sample is drawn from a study of beta chain features in type 1 diabetes. Findings and limits, study-wide: A greater similarity of naive, central memory and Treg TCRB repertoires was seen among patients than among healthy donors. Type 1 diabetes patients had fewer VDJ junction insertions and more deletions.

As every portion of the isolated RNA was reverse transcribed, the sequencing read expressed TCRB transcripts. Clones were sequenced by immunoSEQ multiplex PCR, and TCRdb holds only the in-frame ones, with some missing. The sample consists of 200,000 to 250,000 clones, about a tenth of them appearing once. Trimming took off 4 bases at V and 8 bases at J, with 17 bases between the two ends. The CDR3 is 14 residues long. Per germline, CDR1 SGHTA and CDR2 FQGNSA. This clonotype was sampled from a man aged 18 to 35 in good health. Sequencing used central memory CD4+ T cells from blood. The V and J genes are TRBV7-2 and TRBJ1-2, with D possibly TRBD1 on 6 matching bases. CDR3 coding DNA: TGTGCCAGCAGCTCACGTCTGACAGGCAGGGGCTACACCTTC. It specifies CASSSRLTGRGYTF.